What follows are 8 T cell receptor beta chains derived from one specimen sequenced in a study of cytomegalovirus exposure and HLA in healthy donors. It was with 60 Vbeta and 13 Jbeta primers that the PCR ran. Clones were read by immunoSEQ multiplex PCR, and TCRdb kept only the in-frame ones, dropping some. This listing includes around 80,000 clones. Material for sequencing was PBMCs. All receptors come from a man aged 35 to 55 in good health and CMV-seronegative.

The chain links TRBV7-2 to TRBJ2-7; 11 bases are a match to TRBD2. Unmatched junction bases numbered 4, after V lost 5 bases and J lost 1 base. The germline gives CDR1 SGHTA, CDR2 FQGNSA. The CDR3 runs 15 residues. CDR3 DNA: TGTGCCAGCAGCCCTACTAGCGGGAGATCCTACGAGCAGTACTTC. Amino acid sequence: CASSPTSGRSYEQYF.

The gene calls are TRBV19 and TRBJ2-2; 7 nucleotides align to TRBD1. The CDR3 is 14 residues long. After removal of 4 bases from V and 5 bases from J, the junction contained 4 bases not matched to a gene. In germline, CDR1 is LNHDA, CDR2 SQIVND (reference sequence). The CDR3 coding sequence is TGTGCCAGTAGTAAGGGGGCGCGGACCGGGGAGCTGTTTTTT. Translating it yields CASSKGARTGELFF.

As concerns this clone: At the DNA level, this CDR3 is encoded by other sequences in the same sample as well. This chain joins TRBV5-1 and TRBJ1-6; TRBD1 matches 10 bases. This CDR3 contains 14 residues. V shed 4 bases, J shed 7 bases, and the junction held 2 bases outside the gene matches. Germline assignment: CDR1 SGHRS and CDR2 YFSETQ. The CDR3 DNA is TGCGCCAGCAGCCAGGGACAGGGGAATTCACCCCTCCACTTT. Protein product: CASSQGQGNSPLHF.

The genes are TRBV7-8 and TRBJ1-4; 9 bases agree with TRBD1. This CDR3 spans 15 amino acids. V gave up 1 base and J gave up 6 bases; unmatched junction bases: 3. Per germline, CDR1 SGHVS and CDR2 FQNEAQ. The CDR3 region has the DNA TGTGCCAGCAGCTTAGGGGACAGGGAGGATGAAAAACTGTTTTTT. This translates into CASSLGDREDEKLFF.

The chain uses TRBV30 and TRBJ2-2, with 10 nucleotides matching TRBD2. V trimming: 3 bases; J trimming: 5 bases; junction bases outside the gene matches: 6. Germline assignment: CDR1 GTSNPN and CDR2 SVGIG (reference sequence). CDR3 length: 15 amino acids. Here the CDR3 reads CAWRDRAGGTGELFF. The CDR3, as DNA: TGTGCCTGGAGAGATCGAGCGGGGGGGACCGGGGAGCTGTTTTTT.

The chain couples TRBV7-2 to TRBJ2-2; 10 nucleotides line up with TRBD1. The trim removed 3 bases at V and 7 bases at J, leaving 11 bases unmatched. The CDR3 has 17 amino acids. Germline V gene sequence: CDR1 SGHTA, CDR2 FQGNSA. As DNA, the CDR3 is TGTGCCAGCAGCTTTACCGGGACAGGGGTTTCGGGCGGGGAGCTGTTTTTT. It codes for CASSFTGTGVSGGELFF.

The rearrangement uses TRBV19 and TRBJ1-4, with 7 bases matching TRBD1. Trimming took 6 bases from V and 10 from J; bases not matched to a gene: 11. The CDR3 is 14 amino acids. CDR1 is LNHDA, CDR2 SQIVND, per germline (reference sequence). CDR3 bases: TGTGCCAGTAGCGCCCAAGGGGGCCAGGGAAAACTGTTTTTT. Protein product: CASSAQGGQGKLFF.

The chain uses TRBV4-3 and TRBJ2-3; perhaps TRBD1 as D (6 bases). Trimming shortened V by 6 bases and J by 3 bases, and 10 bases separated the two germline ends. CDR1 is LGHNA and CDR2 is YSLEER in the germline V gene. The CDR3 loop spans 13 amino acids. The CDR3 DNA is TGCGCCAGCAGTCCGGGACAAACAGATACGCAGTATTTT. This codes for CASSPGQTDTQYF.